This TCR beta chain originates from a study of cytomegalovirus exposure and HLA in healthy donors. Study observations and caveats: Some public TCRs appeared in many individuals, while most sequences were rare. Roughly uniform sequencing depth across donors was assumed, possibly incorrectly. In a later analysis, TCR beta V- and J-gene trimming showed a link to a missense DCLRE1C variant.

A multiplex PCR was run with 60 Vbeta primers and 13 Jbeta primers. Sequencing used immunoSEQ multiplex PCR; TCRdb keeps in-frame clones, though not all of them. This sample's table has around 130,000 clones. A word on this clone: The antigen is not known.

This CDR3 comprises 14 residues. From germline, CDR1 is SGHTA and CDR2 FQGNSA. The V and J ends lost 1 base and 0 bases respectively, with 7 bases between them. The sequencing input was PBMCs. The chain carries TRBV7-2 and TRBJ2-7; D unclear. The sequence was collected from a woman aged 55-70 years in good health and CMV-seronegative. CDR3 in DNA: TGTGCCAGCAGCTTAGTCGACAACTCCTACGAGCAGTACTTC. The encoded protein is CASSLVDNSYEQYF.